The 24 T cell receptor beta chains reported below all come from one sample, sequenced in a study of T cell responses to AZD1222 COVID-19 vaccine. The protocol was immunoSEQ multiplex PCR, while the TCRdb copy is restricted to in-frame clones and leaves out a portion. This sample has about 76,000 clones, with about 80% found just once. Specimen: peripheral blood, collected 28 days after the second dose of the MenACWY control vaccine. The receptor source for this set is an adult who received the MenACWY meningococcal vaccine as a control.

The J gene is TRBJ2-3, the V gene TRBV7-2; 7 bases align to TRBD1. Trimming took 5 bases from V and 3 from J; bases not matched to a gene: 11. The CDR3 spans 16 residues. Germline loops: CDR1 SGHTA, CDR2 FQGNSA. The CDR3 protein is CASSLLDRVGTDTQYF. In nucleotides, the CDR3 is TGTGCCAGCAGCCTCCTCGACAGGGTGGGTACAGATACGCAGTATTTT.

The rearrangement links TRBV6-1 to TRBJ2-7; D may be TRBD1 (5 bases). Germline V gene lookup returns CDR1 MNHNS and CDR2 SASEGT. This CDR3 has 14 amino acids. Deletions cut 3 bases from V and 5 bases from J, with 14 bases between. The CDR3 region is CASSEGHQSDEQYF. For the CDR3, the DNA is TGTGCCAGCAGTGAGGGGCATCAGAGCGACGAGCAGTACTTC.

The chain combines TRBV5-4 with TRBJ2-5; the D is unclear. CDR3 length: 15 residues. V shed 3 bases and J shed 1 base, with 13 bases lying between them. Germline V gene sequence: CDR1 SGHNT, CDR2 YYREEE (reference sequence). CDR3 amino acids: CASSSINQAQETQYF. CDR3 DNA: TGTGCCAGCAGCTCAATAAACCAGGCCCAAGAGACCCAGTACTTC.

The V and J genes are TRBV9 and TRBJ2-7; perhaps TRBD1 as D (6 bases). The CDR3 runs to 15 residues. Germline values: CDR1 SGDLS, CDR2 YYNGEE. V gave up 6 bases and J gave up 5 bases, with 21 bases separating them. CDR3 residues: CASTVGPRGDDEQYF. The CDR3 DNA sequence: TGTGCCAGCACCGTGGGGCCCAGGGGTGACGACGAGCAGTACTTC.

The genes are TRBV28 and TRBJ2-7; 8 bases line up with TRBD1. Trimming removed 4 bases from V and 0 bases from J; junction bases left unmatched: 5. Germline lookup yields CDR1 MDHEN and CDR2 SYDVKM. This CDR3 has 15 amino acids. The chain's CDR3 is CASSSDREFSYEQYF. CDR3 sequence (DNA): TGTGCCAGCAGTTCGGACAGGGAATTCTCCTACGAGCAGTACTTC.

The chain employs TRBV5-1 and TRBJ2-3, with unresolved D. V lost 0 bases and J 1 base, leaving 9 bases between the germline ends. Germline CDR1 and CDR2: SGHRS and YFSETQ. CDR3 length equals 15 residues. The CDR3 region has the DNA TGCGCCAGCAGCTTGGCCGGGCACCGCACAGATACGCAGTATTTT. This sequence encodes CASSLAGHRTDTQYF.

This clone has just one count. The chain recombines TRBV10-3 with TRBJ1-6, with 11 nucleotides matching TRBD1. Germline V gene lookup returns CDR1 ENHRY and CDR2 SYGVKD. The V segment lost 5 bases and the J segment 5 bases; nucleotides outside the gene matches: 5. This CDR3 spans 16 amino acids. CDR3 residues: CAISSGTGGNNSPLHF. CDR3 nucleotide sequence: TGTGCCATCAGTTCCGGGACAGGGGGAAATAATTCACCCCTCCACTTT.

The J gene is TRBJ1-2, the V gene TRBV10-3; no reliable D call. CDR1 and CDR2 (germline): ENHRY, SYGVKD. CDR3 length: 13 residues. Trimming removed 3 bases from V and 5 bases from J, with 10 bases in between. The CDR3 DNA reads as TGTGCCATCAGTGACGACCTACGGTATGGCTACACCTTC. Protein: CAISDDLRYGYTF.

CDR3 loop: CATSSIAQPQHF. The DNA of the CDR3 is TGTGCCACTTCCTCTATAGCGCAGCCCCAGCATTTT. The chain is built from TRBV28 and TRBJ1-5; D uncertain. The germline V gene has CDR1 MDHEN and CDR2 SYDVKM. V lost 10 bases to trimming and J lost 7 bases, with 14 bases between them. This CDR3 is built from 12 residues.

This clone was detected only a few times. The chain has TRBV12-3 or TRBV12-4 and TRBJ1-2; D unclear. V was shortened by 1 base and J by 8 bases, with 8 bases between the two germline ends. This CDR3 region has 12 residues. CDR3 sequence reads: CASSLEGGGYTF. CDR3 nucleotide sequence: TGTGCCAGCAGTTTAGAGGGTGGAGGCTACACCTTC.

The CDR3 DNA is TGTGCCAGCAGTTACTCGATGGGGAACACTGAAGCTTTCTTT. Protein product: CASSYSMGNTEAFF. This chain connects TRBV6-6 to TRBJ1-1; no reliable D call. Trimming pared 0 bases from V and 1 base from J, leaving 6 bases between. The CDR3 spans 14 residues. Germline values: CDR1 MNHNY, CDR2 SVGAGI (reference sequence).

CDR3 nucleotides: TGTGCCAGCAGTTTATGGGGGAACACCGGGGAGCTGTTTTTT. The encoded protein is CASSLWGNTGELFF. The chain couples TRBV27 to TRBJ2-2; D not resolved. Per the germline V gene, CDR1 is MNHEY and CDR2 is SMNVEV (reference sequence). V was clipped by 1 base and J by 1 base, with 4 bases between them. The CDR3 is 14 residues long.

The rearrangement uses TRBV30 and TRBJ1-2; D is possibly TRBD1 (6 bases). The CDR3 totals 14 residues. Per germline, CDR1 GTSNPN and CDR2 SVGIG (reference sequence). The V gene lost 5 bases and the J gene lost 1 base, with 14 bases spanning the gap. The CDR3: CAWGVQGVNYGYTF. The CDR3 DNA reads TGTGCCTGGGGGGTACAGGGAGTTAACTATGGCTACACCTTC.

The V call is TRBV28, the J call TRBJ1-2; D call uncertain. This CDR3 contains 16 residues. CDR1 is MDHEN and CDR2 is SYDVKM in the germline V gene. Trimming left V 4 bases short and J 8 bases short, with 23 bases between. CDR3 in DNA: TGTGCCAGCAGTTCTACCGGGTCAGCTACACTATCGGGCTACACCTTC. Its protein is CASSSTGSATLSGYTF.

The sample holds a few counts of this clone. The V and J genes are TRBV10-3 and TRBJ2-7; TRBD2 agrees at 12 bases. The CDR3 has 15 amino acids. The V gene's germline CDR1 is ENHRY and CDR2 SYGVKD. The junction had 6 bases not matched to a gene; V was cut back by 2 bases and J by 7 bases. The CDR3 here is CAISETSGGTGEQYF. In nucleotides, the CDR3 is TGTGCCATCAGTGAGACTAGCGGGGGGACGGGGGAGCAGTACTTC.

The V gene is TRBV6-5, the J gene TRBJ1-5; D ambiguous. With 5 bases removed from V and 2 bases from J, the gap between germline ends came to 10 bases. This CDR3 comprises 14 residues. Germline V gene sequence: CDR1 MNHEY, CDR2 SVGAGI. The CDR3 here is CASSRGTGNQPQHF. For the CDR3, the DNA is TGTGCCAGCAGTCGAGGAACTGGCAATCAGCCCCAGCATTTT.

This clone turned up a few times. V usage is TRBV7-2 and J usage is TRBJ2-1; no clear D. Germline V CDR1 and CDR2: SGHTA, FQGNSA. V lost 5 bases and J lost 7, with 18 bases in between. The CDR3 spans 15 residues. The CDR3 loop is CASSPWGSTFNEQFF. The DNA for the CDR3 is TGTGCCAGCAGCCCTTGGGGATCGACCTTTAATGAGCAGTTCTTC.

The V and J genes are TRBV28 and TRBJ2-1; D unresolved. Per germline, CDR1 MDHEN and CDR2 SYDVKM. The CDR3 spans 14 residues. The V and J ends lost 2 bases and 2 bases respectively, with 7 bases between them. Here the CDR3 reads CASSLQATYNEQFF. CDR3 DNA: TGTGCCAGCAGTTTACAGGCCACCTACAATGAGCAGTTCTTC.

The CDR3: CASSLAADTNYGYTF. The DNA of the CDR3 is TGTGCCAGCAGCTTGGCGGCAGATACTAACTATGGCTACACCTTC. The gene calls are TRBV5-4 and TRBJ1-2; D not resolved. Trimming took 0 bases from V and 0 from J, leaving 9 bases between them. Germline V gene lookup returns CDR1 SGHNT and CDR2 YYREEE (reference sequence). The CDR3 loop spans 15 amino acids.

The chain combines TRBV6-5 with TRBJ2-7; D perhaps matches TRBD1 (5 bases). The germline V gene encodes CDR1 MNHEY and CDR2 SVGAGI. The CDR3 runs 15 residues. V lost 0 bases and J lost 5, with 14 bases in between. The CDR3 loop is CASSYSAGMDDEQYF. CDR3 bases: TGTGCCAGCAGTTACTCGGCAGGGATGGACGACGAGCAGTACTTC.

V is TRBV6-5 and J is TRBJ1-1; 7 nucleotides match TRBD1. CDR3 length equals 15 residues. Germline lookup yields CDR1 MNHEY and CDR2 SVGAGI. V dropped 4 bases and J dropped 0; count of bases not matched to a gene: 5. CDR3 protein: CASSSSGGVNTEAFF. The CDR3 DNA sequence: TGTGCCAGCAGTTCTTCAGGGGGTGTGAACACTGAAGCTTTCTTT.

This chain connects TRBV9 to TRBJ1-4; 7 bases fit TRBD1. The CDR3 runs 15 residues. CDR1 SGDLS and CDR2 YYNGEE come from the germline V gene. J lost 3 bases, V lost 3 bases, and 5 bases had no gene match. The CDR3 DNA sequence: TGTGCCAGCAGCGCTAAGGGGGCGGCTAATGAAAAACTGTTTTTT. Protein product: CASSAKGAANEKLFF.

The V call is TRBV28, the J call TRBJ2-7; D possibly corresponds to TRBD2 (5 bases). The V end was cut by 9 bases, the J end by 3 bases, with 12 bases between. The CDR3 consists of 12 residues. Germline CDR1 MDHEN, CDR2 SYDVKM. For the CDR3, the DNA is TGTGCCAGTGGACTCAGTCGCTACGAGCAGTACTTC. It yields the protein CASGLSRYEQYF.

This chain links TRBV25-1 with TRBJ2-7; the D gene is possibly TRBD1 (6 bases). Germline V gives CDR1 MGHDK, CDR2 SYGVNS. The CDR3 totals 15 residues. V was trimmed by 4 bases and J by 5 bases, leaving 18 bases between them. CDR3 sequence: CASSGLSGHPDEQYF. The DNA of the CDR3 is TGTGCCAGCAGTGGCCTCTCGGGACACCCGGACGAGCAGTACTTC.